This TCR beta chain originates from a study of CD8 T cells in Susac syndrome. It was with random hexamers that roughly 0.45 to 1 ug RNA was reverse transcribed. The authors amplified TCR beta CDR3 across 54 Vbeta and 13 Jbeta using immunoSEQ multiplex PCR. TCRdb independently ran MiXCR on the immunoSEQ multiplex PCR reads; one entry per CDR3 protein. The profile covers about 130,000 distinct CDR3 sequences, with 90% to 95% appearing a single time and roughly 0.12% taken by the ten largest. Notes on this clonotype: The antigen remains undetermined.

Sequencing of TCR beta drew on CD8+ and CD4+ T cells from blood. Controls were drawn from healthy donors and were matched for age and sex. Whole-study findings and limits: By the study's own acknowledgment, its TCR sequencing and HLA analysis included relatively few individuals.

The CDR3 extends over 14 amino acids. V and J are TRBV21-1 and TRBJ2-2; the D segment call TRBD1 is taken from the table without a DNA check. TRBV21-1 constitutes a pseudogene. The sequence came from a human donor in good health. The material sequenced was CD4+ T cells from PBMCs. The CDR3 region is CASSKGGRSGELFF. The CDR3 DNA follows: TGTGCCAGCAGCAAAGGGGGGCGTTCCGGGGAGCTGTTTTTT.